This T cell receptor (beta chain) was retrieved from a study of radiation and T cells in renal cell carcinoma. Findings and limits, study-wide: Without pretreatment biopsies, baseline tumor clonotype presence was undetermined.

Notes on this clone: Its antigen is unidentified.

Assay used: immunoSEQ multiplex PCR; TCRdb lists only in-frame clones, some missing. The sample comprises fewer than 85,000 clones, about 88% of which are singletons, and approximately 6% rests with the top ten. Described time point: blood 4 weeks post-SBRT, at nephrectomy. Indicated treatment: 15 Gy SBRT to primary tumor, nephrectomy 4 weeks later. Nephrectomy followed 15 Gy stereotactic body radiation by 4 weeks. Radiation-treated patients gave blood at baseline, week 2 and week 4. The CDR3 spans 15 residues. Germline V gene data show CDR1 as MRHNA and CDR2 as SNTAGT. The V end was cut by 5 bases, the J end by 0 bases, with 8 bases between.

The sequence was obtained from a woman aged 70-85 years with renal cell carcinoma. V gene TRBV6-4 combines with J gene TRBJ2-6; no clear D gene. The sequencing here drew on blood, taken from a patient whose treatment included radiotherapy and nephrectomy. DNA for the CDR3: TGTGCCAGCAGTCCCACAGTCTCTGGGGCCAACGTCCTGACTTTC. It encodes CASSPTVSGANVLTF.